This T cell receptor beta chain was documented in a study of cytomegalovirus exposure and HLA in healthy donors. The wider study: The early release's HLA-typed donors yielded roughly 85 million unique TCRs. In terms of ancestry, the Caucasian-associated cluster contained about 81% of the 350 to 450 genotyped donors.

This cohort consisted of healthy bone marrow donors. CDR3 length: 15 amino acids. Germline V gene sequence: CDR1 SGDLS, CDR2 YYNGEE. Unmatched junction bases numbered 4, after V lost 2 bases and J lost 3 bases. 13 Jbeta primers and 60 Vbeta primers were used for the PCR. Original analysis: In a later analysis, roughly 10 million of some 80 million unique beta chains occurred in at least two donors. Profiled with immunoSEQ multiplex PCR; TCRdb holds only in-frame clones, not every one. The V and J calls and clone size were taken over from that table, and D and trimming were inferred from the DNA. The sample carries more than 90,000 clones, 70% to 80% recorded once. This clone was seen more than once but under ten times.

The V gene is TRBV9, the J gene TRBJ2-3, with 9 bases fitting TRBD2. The sequence was obtained from a man under 40 in good health and CMV-seronegative. Source material: PBMCs. The DNA for the CDR3 is TGTGCCAGCAGCGTTAGCGGGAGACTAACAGATACGCAGTATTTT. Its protein is CASSVSGRLTDTQYF.